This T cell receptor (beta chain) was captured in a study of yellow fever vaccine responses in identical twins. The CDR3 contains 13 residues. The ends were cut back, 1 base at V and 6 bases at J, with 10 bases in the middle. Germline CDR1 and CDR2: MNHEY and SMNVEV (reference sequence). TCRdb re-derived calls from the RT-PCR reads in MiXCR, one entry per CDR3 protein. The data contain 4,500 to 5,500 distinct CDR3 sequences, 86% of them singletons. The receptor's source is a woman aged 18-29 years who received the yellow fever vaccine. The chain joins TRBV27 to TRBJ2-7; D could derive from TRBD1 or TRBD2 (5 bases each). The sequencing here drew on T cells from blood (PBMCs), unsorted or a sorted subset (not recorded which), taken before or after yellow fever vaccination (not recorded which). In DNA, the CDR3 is TGTGCCAGCAGTTTATATGGGGGTCTCGAGCAGTACTTC. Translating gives CASSLYGGLEQYF.